The clone carrying this T cell receptor beta chain was recorded once. In the same sample, other DNA sequences code for this CDR3. Only in-frame clones appear in the TCRdb table, and some are missing; sequencing was by immunoSEQ multiplex PCR. The sample lists a few hundred thousand clones; roughly 87% were seen once. Germline lookup yields CDR1 SGHDT and CDR2 YYEEEE. CDR3 length: 15 residues. J gave up 0 bases and V 4 bases, and 5 bases lay outside the gene matches. The sample comes from a study of blood T cell repertoires in COVID-19. Study as a whole: The samples span acute and convalescent COVID-19 from the United States, Italy and Spain.

The sequence was obtained from a woman aged 25 to 39 who had recovered from COVID-19. Sequencing was carried out using PBMCs or T cells enriched from blood (not recorded which). The V gene is TRBV5-6, the J gene TRBJ1-2; 8 positions match TRBD1. The CDR3 spells CASSRTGRANYGYTF. In nucleotides, the CDR3 is TGTGCCAGCAGCAGGACAGGGCGAGCTAACTATGGCTACACCTTC.